This T cell receptor (beta chain) was identified in a study of early T cells in non-severe SARS-CoV-2 infection. TCRdb itself ran the 5' RACE reads through MiXCR, one entry per CDR3 protein. The sample has fewer than 100,000 distinct CDR3 sequences, around a tenth seen once; the top ten hold approximately 4.8%. Whole-study results and caveats: The matching step, a VDJdb search, favored anti-spike CD8 responses and missed private and CD4 specificities.

As concerns this clonotype: Its matching antigen is unknown.

The sample taken for sequencing was whole blood. The TCR sequence derives from an adult who was a healthcare worker with PCR-confirmed SARS-CoV-2 infection or an uninfected control (not recorded which).

The CDR3 sequence is CASRRTGDTGELFF. DNA of the CDR3: TGCGCCAGCAGGAGGACAGGCGACACCGGGGAGCTGTTTTTT. The gene calls are TRBV5-1 and TRBJ2-2; 7 bases line up with TRBD1. The CDR3 contains 14 residues. Germline V CDR1 and CDR2: SGHRS, YFSETQ. Trimming cost V 5 bases and J 3 bases; bases outside gene matches: 4.